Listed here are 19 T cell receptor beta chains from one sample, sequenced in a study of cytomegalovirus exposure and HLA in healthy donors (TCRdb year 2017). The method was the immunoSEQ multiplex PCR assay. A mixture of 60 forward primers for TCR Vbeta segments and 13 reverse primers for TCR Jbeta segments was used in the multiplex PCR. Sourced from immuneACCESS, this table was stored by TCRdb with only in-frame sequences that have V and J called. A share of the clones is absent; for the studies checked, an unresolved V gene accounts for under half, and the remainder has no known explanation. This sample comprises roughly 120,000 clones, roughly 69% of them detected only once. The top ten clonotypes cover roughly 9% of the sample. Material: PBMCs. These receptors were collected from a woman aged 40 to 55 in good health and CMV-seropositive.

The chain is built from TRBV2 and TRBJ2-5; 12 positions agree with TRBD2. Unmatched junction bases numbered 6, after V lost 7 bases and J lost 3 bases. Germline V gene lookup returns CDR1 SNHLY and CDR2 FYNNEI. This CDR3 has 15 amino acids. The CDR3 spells CASTVLAGGEETQYF. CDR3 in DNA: TGTGCCAGCACCGTACTAGCGGGAGGCGAAGAGACCCAGTACTTC.

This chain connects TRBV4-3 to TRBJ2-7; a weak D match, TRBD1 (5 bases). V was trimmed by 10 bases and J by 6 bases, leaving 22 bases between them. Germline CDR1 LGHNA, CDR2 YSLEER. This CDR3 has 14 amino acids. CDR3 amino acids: CATEAGGARSEQYF. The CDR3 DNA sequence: TGCGCCACCGAAGCCGGTGGGGCCCGTAGCGAGCAGTACTTC.

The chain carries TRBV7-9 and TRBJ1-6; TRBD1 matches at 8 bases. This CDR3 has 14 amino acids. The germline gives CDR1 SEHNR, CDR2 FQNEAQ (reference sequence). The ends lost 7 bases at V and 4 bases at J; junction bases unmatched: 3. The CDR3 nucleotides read TGTGCCAGCACAGGGGGCGCTTATAATTCACCCCTCCACTTT. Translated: CASTGGAYNSPLHF.

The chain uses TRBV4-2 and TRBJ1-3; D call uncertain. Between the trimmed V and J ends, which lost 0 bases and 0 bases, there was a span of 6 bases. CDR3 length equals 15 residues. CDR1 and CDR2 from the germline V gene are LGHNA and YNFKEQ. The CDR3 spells CASSQDASSGNTIYF. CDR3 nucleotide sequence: TGTGCCAGCAGCCAAGATGCCAGCTCTGGAAACACCATATATTTT.

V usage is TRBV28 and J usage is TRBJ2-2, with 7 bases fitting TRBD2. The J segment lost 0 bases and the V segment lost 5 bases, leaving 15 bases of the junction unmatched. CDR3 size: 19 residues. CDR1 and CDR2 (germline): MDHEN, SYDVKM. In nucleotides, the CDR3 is TGTGCCAGCAGTGTCCAATTCCCTGAGGGACTAACGAACACCGGGGAGCTGTTTTTT. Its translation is CASSVQFPEGLTNTGELFF.

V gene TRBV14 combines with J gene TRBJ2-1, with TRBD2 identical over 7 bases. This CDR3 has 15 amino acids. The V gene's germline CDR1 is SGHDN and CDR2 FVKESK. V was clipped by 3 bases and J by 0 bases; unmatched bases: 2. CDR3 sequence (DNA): TGTGCCAGCAGCCATCGCGGGAGCTCCTACAATGAGCAGTTCTTC. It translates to CASSHRGSSYNEQFF.

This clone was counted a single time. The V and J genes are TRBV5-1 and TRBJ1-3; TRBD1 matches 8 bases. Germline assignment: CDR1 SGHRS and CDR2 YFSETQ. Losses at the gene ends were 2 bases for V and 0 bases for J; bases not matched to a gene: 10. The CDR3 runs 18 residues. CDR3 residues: CASSLNPTGGISGNTIYF. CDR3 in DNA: TGCGCCAGCAGCTTAAACCCCACAGGGGGTATCTCTGGAAACACCATATATTTT. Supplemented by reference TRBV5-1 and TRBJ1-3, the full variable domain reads KAGVTQTPRYLIKTRGQQVTLSCSPISGHRSVSWYQQTPGQGLQFLFEYFSETQRNKGNFPGRFSGRQFSNSRSEMNVSTLELGDSALYLCASSLNPTGGISGNTIYFGEGSWLTVV.

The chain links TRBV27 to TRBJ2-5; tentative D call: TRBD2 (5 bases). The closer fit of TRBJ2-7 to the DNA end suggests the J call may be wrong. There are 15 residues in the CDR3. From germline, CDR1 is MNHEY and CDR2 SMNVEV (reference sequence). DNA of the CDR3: TGTGCCAGCAGTTTATTCGGCGGGTATACCTACGAGCAGTACTTC. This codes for CASSLFGGYTYEQYF.

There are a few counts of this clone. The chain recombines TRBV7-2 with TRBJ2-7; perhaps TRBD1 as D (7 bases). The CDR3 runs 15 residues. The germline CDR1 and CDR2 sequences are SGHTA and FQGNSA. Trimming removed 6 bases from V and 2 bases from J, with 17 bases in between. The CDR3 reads CASSQEGAIPYEQYF. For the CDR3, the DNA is TGTGCCAGCAGTCAGGAGGGGGCCATTCCCTACGAGCAGTACTTC.

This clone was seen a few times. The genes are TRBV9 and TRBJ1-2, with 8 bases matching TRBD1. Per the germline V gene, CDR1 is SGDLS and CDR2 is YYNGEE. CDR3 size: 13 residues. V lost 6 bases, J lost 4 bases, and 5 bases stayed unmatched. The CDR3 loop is CASTSDRAYGYTF. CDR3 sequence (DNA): TGTGCCAGCACCTCGGACAGGGCCTATGGCTACACCTTC.

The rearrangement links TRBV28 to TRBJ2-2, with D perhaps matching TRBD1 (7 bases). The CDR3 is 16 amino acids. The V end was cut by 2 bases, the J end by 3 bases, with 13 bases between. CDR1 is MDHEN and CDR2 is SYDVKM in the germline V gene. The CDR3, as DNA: TGTGCCAGCAGTTTACAGGGGGGAGAGTACACCGGGGAGCTGTTTTTT. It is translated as CASSLQGGEYTGELFF.

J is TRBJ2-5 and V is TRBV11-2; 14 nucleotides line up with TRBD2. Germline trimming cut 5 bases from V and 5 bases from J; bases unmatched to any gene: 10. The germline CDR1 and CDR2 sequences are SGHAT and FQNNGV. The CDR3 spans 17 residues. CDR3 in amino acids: CASSPSGLAGGGETQYF. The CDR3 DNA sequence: TGTGCCAGCAGCCCGAGCGGACTAGCGGGAGGAGGCGAGACCCAGTACTTC.

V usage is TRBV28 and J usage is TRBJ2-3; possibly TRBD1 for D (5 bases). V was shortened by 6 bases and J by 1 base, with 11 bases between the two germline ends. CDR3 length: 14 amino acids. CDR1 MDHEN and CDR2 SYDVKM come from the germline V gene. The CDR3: CASRSVRGTDTQYF. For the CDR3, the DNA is TGTGCCAGCAGGTCCGTCAGGGGCACAGATACGCAGTATTTT.

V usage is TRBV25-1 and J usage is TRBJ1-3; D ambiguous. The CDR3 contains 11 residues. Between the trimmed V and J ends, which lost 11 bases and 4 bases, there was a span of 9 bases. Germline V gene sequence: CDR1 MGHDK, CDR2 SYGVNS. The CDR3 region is CAVNFGNTIYF. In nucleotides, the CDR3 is TGTGCCGTAAATTTCGGAAACACCATATATTTT. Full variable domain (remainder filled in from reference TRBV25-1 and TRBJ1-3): EADIYQTPRYLVIGTGKKITLECSQTMGHDKMYWYQQDPGMELHLIHYSYGVNSTEKGDLSSESTVSRIRTEHFPLTLESARPSHTSQYLCAVNFGNTIYFGEGSWLTVV.

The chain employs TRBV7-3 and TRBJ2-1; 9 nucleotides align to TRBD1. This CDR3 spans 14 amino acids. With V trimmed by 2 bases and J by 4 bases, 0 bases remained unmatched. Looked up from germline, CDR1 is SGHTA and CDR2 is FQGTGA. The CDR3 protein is CASSLGTGYNEQFF. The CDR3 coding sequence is TGTGCCAGCAGCTTAGGGACAGGGTACAATGAGCAGTTCTTC.

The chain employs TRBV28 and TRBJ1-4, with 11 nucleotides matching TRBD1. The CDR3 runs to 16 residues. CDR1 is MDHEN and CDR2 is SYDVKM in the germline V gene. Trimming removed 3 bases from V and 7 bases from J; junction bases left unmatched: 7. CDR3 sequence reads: CASSFPPGQGGEKLFF. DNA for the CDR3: TGTGCCAGCAGTTTTCCCCCGGGACAGGGGGGTGAAAAACTGTTTTTT.

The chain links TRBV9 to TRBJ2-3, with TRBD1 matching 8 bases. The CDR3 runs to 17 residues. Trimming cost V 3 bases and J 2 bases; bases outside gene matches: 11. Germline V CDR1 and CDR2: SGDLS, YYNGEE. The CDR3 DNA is TGTGCCAGCAGCGCCCCGACAGGGGACTTTAACACAGATACGCAGTATTTT. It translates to CASSAPTGDFNTDTQYF.

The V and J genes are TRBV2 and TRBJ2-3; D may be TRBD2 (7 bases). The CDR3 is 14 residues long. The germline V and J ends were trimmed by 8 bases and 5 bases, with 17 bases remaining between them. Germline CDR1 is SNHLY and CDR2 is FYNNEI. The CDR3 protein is CASALGGAGDTQYF. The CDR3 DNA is TGTGCCAGCGCCTTGGGGGGGGCGGGAGATACGCAGTATTTT. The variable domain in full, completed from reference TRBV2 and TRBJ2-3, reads EPEVTQTPSHQVTQMGQEVILRCVPISNHLYFYWYRQILGQKVEFLVSFYNNEISEKSEIFDDQFSVERPDGSNFTLKIRSTKLEDSAMYFCASALGGAGDTQYFGPGTRLTVL.

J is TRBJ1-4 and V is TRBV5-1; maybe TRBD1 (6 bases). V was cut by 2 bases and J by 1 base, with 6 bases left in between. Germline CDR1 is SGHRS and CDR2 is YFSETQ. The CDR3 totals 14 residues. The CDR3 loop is CASSLGGTNEKLFF. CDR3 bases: TGCGCCAGCAGCTTAGGGGGAACTAATGAAAAACTGTTTTTT.